Each of the 9 T cell receptor beta chains below was sequenced from the same sample in a study of blood T cell repertoires in COVID-19. Assay: immunoSEQ multiplex PCR; the TCRdb copy retains only in-frame clones and omits some. There are some 200,000 clones in the sample; more than 75% occur only once, and 5.5% to 8.5% lies in the top ten. The sequenced material came from PBMCs or T cells enriched from blood (not recorded which). The receptors here all came from a man in his thirties or forties in a cohort exposed to, infected with or recovered from COVID-19 (not recorded which).

The rearrangement uses TRBV9 and TRBJ1-1; no clear D gene. Germline V CDR1 and CDR2: SGDLS, YYNGEE. The CDR3 is made up of 14 amino acids. V was pared by 0 bases and J by 1 base, with 7 bases between. CDR3 sequence: CASSVANGNTEAFF. The DNA of the CDR3 is TGTGCCAGCAGCGTAGCTAACGGGAACACTGAAGCTTTCTTT.

The chain employs TRBV11-2 and TRBJ1-1; TRBD1 agrees at 9 bases. The V segment lost 1 base and the J segment 9 bases; nucleotides outside the gene matches: 3. This CDR3 contains 13 residues. CDR1 and CDR2 (germline): SGHAT, FQNNGV. CDR3 protein: CASSLGQGDKAFF. CDR3 nucleotides: TGTGCCAGCAGCTTAGGACAGGGGGACAAAGCTTTCTTT.

The chain uses TRBV2 and TRBJ1-1, with D possibly TRBD1 on 5 matching bases. The CDR3 spans 14 residues. Per the germline V gene, CDR1 is SNHLY and CDR2 is FYNNEI. The V gene lost 1 base and the J gene lost 1 base, with 7 bases spanning the gap. CDR3 sequence: CASSEEGSNTEAFF. The CDR3 bases are TGTGCCAGCAGTGAAGAGGGGTCGAACACTGAAGCTTTCTTT.

The V call is TRBV24-1, the J call TRBJ2-1; D may be TRBD2 (6 bases). V lost 5 bases, J lost 2 bases, and 21 bases lay in between. CDR1 is KGHDR and CDR2 is SFDVKD in the germline V gene. The CDR3 sequence is 18 residues long. The CDR3, as DNA: TGTGCCACCAGTGGGGCGGGTAGCGGATTTACCCCCTACAATGAGCAGTTCTTC. Residues: CATSGAGSGFTPYNEQFF.

This chain links TRBV9 with TRBJ2-1, with 14 bases fitting TRBD2. CDR1 is SGDLS, CDR2 YYNGEE, per germline. Trimming took 4 bases from V and 0 from J; bases not matched to a gene: 9. The CDR3 covers 19 residues. The CDR3 DNA is TGTGCCAGCAGCCTTCGGACTAGCGGGAGGAATAGCTCCTACAATGAGCAGTTCTTC. Translation: CASSLRTSGRNSSYNEQFF.

V is TRBV28 and J is TRBJ1-2; 7 bases align to TRBD1. V lost 4 bases and J lost 5; bases outside the gene matches: 16. The CDR3 spans 17 residues. Per germline, CDR1 MDHEN and CDR2 SYDVKM. The CDR3 nucleotides are TGTGCCAGCAGTTCCTCGAACTCCGGAGGGGGCGGATATGGCTACACCTTC. Protein product: CASSSSNSGGGGYGYTF.

The rearrangement joins TRBV3-1 (or the pseudogene TRBV3-2) to TRBJ2-7; 7 nucleotides align to TRBD1. CDR3 length equals 16 residues. CDR1 is LGHDT and CDR2 is YNNKEL in the germline V gene (reference sequence). Germline trimming cut 3 bases from V and 5 bases from J; bases unmatched to any gene: 13. Here the CDR3 DNA reads TGTGCCAGCAGCCATAGGAACGGGGCCAGGGGGAACGAGCAGTACTTC. Encoded protein: CASSHRNGARGNEQYF.

The CDR3 sequence: CASTRLVNTGELFF. As DNA, the CDR3 is TGCGCCAGCACACGACTAGTGAACACCGGGGAGCTGTTTTTT. J is TRBJ2-2 and V is TRBV4-3; a weak D match, TRBD2 (6 bases). With 7 bases removed from V and 1 base from J, the gap between germline ends came to 10 bases. The length of the CDR3 is 14 residues. Germline CDR1 and CDR2: LGHNA and YSLEER.

The rearrangement joins TRBV19 to TRBJ1-5, with D hard to call. The CDR3 runs to 13 residues. V lost 5 bases to trimming and J lost 7 bases, with 12 bases between them. The germline gives CDR1 LNHDA, CDR2 SQIVND (reference sequence). This CDR3 reads CASSGTDYQPQHF. As DNA, the CDR3 is TGTGCCAGTAGTGGAACAGATTACCAGCCCCAGCATTTT.